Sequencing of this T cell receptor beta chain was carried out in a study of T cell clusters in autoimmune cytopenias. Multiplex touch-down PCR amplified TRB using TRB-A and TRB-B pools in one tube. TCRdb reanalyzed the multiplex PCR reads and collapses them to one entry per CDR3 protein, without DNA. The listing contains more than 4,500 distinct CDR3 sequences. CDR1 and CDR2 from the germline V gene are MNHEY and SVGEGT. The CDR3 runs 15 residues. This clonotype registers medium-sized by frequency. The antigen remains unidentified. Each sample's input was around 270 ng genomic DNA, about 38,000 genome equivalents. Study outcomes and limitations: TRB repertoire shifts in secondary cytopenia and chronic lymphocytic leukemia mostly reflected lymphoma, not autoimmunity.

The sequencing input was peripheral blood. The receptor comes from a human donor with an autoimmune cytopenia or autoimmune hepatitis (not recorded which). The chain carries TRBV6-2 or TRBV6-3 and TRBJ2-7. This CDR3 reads CASSYGLAGGYEQYF.